Described below is a single T cell receptor beta chain sequence and its context. Its antigen is not known. CDR3 size: 15 residues. The V gene's germline CDR1 is MNHEY and CDR2 SMNVEV (reference sequence). V gave up 2 bases and J gave up 4 bases, with 13 bases separating them. These data come from a study of human T cells and chemical hapten exposure. Study-level background: Cases of alopecia areata, totalis or universalis occurred in a predominantly female patient group. Study results and limitations: Each of the donors had alopecia, so their immune responses may not resemble those of healthy people.

As to time point: patch test 2, 6 weeks after DPC sensitization. Treatment: therapeutic diphenylcyclopropenone sensitization with weekly scalp DPC. Unfractionated whole blood was the source from which total RNA was extracted. In TCRdb, the RACE reads were re-called with MiXCR into one record per CDR3 protein. The repertoire consists of around 360,000 distinct CDR3 sequences, with over 6% occurring once and the leading ten covering less than 6.5%. The specimen comprised whole blood, sampled in connection with sensitization to the hapten diphenylcyclopropenone (DPC). This clonotype was sampled from a young woman with alopecia areata. Some clones in this sample may be carry-over from other donors' samples. The V gene is TRBV27, the J gene TRBJ2-3, with a tentative D call TRBD1 (6 bases). CDR3 residues: CASSLERGYSDTQYF. The CDR3 DNA reads as TGTGCCAGCAGTTTAGAGAGGGGGTACTCAGATACGCAGTATTTT.